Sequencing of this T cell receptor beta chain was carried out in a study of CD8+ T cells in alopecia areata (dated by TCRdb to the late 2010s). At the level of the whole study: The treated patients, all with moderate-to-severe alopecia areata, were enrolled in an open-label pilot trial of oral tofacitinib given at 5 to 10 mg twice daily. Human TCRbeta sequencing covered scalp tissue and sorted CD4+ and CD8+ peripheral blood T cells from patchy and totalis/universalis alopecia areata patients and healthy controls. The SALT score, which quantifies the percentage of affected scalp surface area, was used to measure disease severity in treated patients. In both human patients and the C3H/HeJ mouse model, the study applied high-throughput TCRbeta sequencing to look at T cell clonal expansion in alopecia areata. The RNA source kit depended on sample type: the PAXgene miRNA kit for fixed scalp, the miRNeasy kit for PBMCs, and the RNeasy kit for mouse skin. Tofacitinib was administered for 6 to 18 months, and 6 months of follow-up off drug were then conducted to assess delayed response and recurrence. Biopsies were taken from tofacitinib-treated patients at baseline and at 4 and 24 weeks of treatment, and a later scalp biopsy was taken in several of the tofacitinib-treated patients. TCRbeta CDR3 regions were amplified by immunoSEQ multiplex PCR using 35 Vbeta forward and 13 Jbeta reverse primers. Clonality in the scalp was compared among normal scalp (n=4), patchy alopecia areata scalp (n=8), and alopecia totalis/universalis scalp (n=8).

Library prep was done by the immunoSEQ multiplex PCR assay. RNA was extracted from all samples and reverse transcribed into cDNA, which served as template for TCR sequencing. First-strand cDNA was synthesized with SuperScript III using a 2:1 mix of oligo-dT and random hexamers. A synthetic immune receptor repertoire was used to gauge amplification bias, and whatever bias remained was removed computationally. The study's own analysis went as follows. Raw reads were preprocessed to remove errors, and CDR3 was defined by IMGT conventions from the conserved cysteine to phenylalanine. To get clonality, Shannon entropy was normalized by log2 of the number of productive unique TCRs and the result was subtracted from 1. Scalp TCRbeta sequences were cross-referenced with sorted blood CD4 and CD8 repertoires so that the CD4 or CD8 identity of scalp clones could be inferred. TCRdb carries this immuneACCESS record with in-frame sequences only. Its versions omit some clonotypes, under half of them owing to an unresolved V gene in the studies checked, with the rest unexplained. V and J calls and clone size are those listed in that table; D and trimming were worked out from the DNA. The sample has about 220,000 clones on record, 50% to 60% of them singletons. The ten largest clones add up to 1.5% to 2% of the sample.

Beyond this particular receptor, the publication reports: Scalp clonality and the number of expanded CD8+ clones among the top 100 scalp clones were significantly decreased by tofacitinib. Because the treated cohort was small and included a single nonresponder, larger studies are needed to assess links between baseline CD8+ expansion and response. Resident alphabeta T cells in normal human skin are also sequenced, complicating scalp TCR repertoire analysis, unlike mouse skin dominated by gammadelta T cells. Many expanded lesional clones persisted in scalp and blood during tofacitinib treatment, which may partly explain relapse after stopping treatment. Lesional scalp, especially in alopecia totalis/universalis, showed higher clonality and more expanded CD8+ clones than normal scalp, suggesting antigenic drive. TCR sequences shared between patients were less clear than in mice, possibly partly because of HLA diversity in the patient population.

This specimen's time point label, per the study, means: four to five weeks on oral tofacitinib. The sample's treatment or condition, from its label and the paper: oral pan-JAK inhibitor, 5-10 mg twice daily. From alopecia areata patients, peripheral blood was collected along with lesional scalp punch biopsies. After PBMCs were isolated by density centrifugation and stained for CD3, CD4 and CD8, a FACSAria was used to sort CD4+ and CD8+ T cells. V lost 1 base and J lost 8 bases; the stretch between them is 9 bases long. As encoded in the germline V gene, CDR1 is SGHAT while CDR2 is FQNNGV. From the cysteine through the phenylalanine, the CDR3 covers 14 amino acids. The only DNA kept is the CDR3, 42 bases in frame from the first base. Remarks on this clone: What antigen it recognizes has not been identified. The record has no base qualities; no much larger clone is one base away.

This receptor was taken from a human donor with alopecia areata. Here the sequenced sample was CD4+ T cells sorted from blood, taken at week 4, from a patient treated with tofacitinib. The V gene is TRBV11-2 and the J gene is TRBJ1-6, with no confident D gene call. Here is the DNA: TGTGCCAGCAGCTTAGTGTCCGGGGATTCACCCCTCCACTTT. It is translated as CASSLVSGDSPLHF. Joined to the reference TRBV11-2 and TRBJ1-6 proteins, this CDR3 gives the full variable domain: EAGVAQSPRYKIIEKRQSVAFWCNPISGHATLYWYQQILGQGPKLLIQFQNNGVVDDSQLPKDRFSAERLKGVDSTLKIQPAKLEDSAVYLCASSLVSGDSPLHFGNGTRLTVT.